What follows is one T cell receptor (beta chain) and its context. What it binds is unknown. Sequencing used immunoSEQ multiplex PCR; TCRdb keeps in-frame clones, though not all of them. Of approximately 2,300,000 clones in the sample, roughly 90% were seen once. These data originate in a study of shared clonotypes between healthy human individuals. The study, taken as a whole, reports: Non-shared clonotypes had lower generation probabilities than clonotypes shared by all four sorted-subset donors.

The sequence derives from a man aged 18 to 30 in good health. Some clones in this sample may be carry-over from other donors' samples. Sequenced material: naive CD4+ T cells from PBMCs. Subset defined: CD45RA+ positively selected.

The DNA for the CDR3 is TGCGCCAGCAGCCAAGATTTGGGACAGGCCGACTCTGGGGCCAACGTCCTGACTTTC. It specifies CASSQDLGQADSGANVLTF. The chain employs TRBV4-1 and TRBJ2-6; 8 bases are a match to TRBD1. The V gene end was trimmed by 0 bases and the J gene end by 0 bases; junction bases not matched to a gene: 7. There are 19 residues in the CDR3. Germline values: CDR1 MGHRA, CDR2 YSYEKL.